The rows below give T cell receptor beta chains drawn from one sample of a study of cytomegalovirus exposure and HLA in healthy donors. The table came from immunoSEQ multiplex PCR; TCRdb's copy has only in-frame clones and leaves some out. Among about 180,000 clones listed, around 80% were seen once. Sequenced material: PBMCs. The receptors originated from a woman aged 25-40 years in good health and CMV-seropositive. The CDR3 runs from the conserved cysteine through the conserved F or W. D genes are given only for firm matches. Size tells how often a clone was seen (once, few, many) or the class of an expanded clone, and some rows leave it out.

>TRBJ2-5|TRBV11-3|-|-
CASSLDRTVQETQYF
TGTGCCAGCAGCTTAGATAGGACAGTTCAAGAGACCCAGTACTTC
>TRBJ2-3|TRBV6-1|-|-
CASSAGVSTDTQYF
TGTGCCAGCAGTGCAGGGGTGAGCACAGATACGCAGTATTTT
>TRBJ2-3|TRBV29-1|-|TRBD1
CSISGTGGTDTQYF
TGCAGCATCTCCGGGACAGGGGGCACAGATACGCAGTATTTT
>TRBJ2-5|TRBV4-3|few|-
CASSQGLGRGTQYF
TGCGCCAGCAGCCAGGGGCTGGGTCGAGGGACCCAGTACTTC
>TRBJ1-1|TRBV2|few|-
CASTPGLLTTTNTEAFF
TGTGCCAGCACTCCGGGACTGCTTACTACTACGAACACTGAAGCTTTCTTT
>TRBJ2-1|TRBV7-9|-|-
CASSHRESPYNEQFF
TGTGCCAGCAGCCACCGGGAAAGCCCCTACAATGAGCAGTTCTTC
>TRBJ1-2|TRBV29-1|few|-
CSADYGYTF
TGCAGCGCGGACTATGGCTACACCTTC
>TRBJ2-5|TRBV5-4|-|-
CASSRTAERETQYF
TGTGCCAGCAGCAGGACCGCAGAGCGGGAGACCCAGTACTTC
>TRBJ1-2|TRBV9|-|-
CASSVGVRQNYGYTF
TGTGCCAGCAGCGTAGGAGTACGACAGAACTATGGCTACACCTTC
>TRBJ2-1|TRBV30|-|TRBD2
CASLASGGPYGEQFF
TGTGCCTCTCTCGCTAGCGGGGGGCCGTACGGTGAGCAGTTCTTC
>TRBJ1-2|TRBV19|-|-
CASSTRRAGFESPKDYGYTF
TGTGCCAGTAGTACCCGACGAGCAGGGTTCGAGTCCCCCAAGGACTATGGCTACACCTTC
>TRBJ1-5|TRBV15|-|-
CATSRGAGVCNQPQHF
TGTGCCACCAGCAGAGGGGCAGGGGTTTGCAATCAGCCCCAGCATTTT
>TRBJ1-6|TRBV7-8|-|-
CASSLTSGGGNSPLHF
TGTGCCAGCAGCTTAACCTCCGGCGGGGGTAATTCACCCCTCCACTTT
>TRBJ2-7|TRBV15|-|TRBD1
CATSRPGTAYEQYF
TGTGCCACCAGCAGACCAGGGACAGCCTACGAGCAGTACTTC
>TRBJ2-7|TRBV11-3|-|TRBD1
CASSPQQGDEQYF
TGTGCCAGCAGCCCCCAACAGGGGGACGAGCAGTACTTC
>TRBJ1-2|TRBV25-1|-|TRBD1
CASSEKTGIAGYTF
TGTGCCAGCAGTGAAAAGACAGGGATAGCGGGCTACACCTTC
>TRBJ2-2|TRBV5-4|-|-
CASSLGQNTGELFF
TGTGCCAGCAGCTTGGGTCAGAACACCGGGGAGCTGTTTTTT
>TRBJ2-7|TRBV4-3|-|TRBD2
CASSQVWRGGYEQYF
TGCGCCAGCAGCCAAGTCTGGCGGGGGGGTTACGAGCAGTACTTC
>TRBJ2-5|TRBV13|few|-
CASTPAEDSVQETQYF
TGTGCCAGCACCCCAGCAGAGGACAGCGTCCAAGAGACCCAGTACTTC
>TRBJ2-1|TRBV6-1|-|-
CASSEGPGGNEQFF
TGTGCCAGCAGTGAAGGCCCGGGTGGTAATGAGCAGTTCTTC
>TRBJ2-2|TRBV19|once|-
CASSMNTGELFF
TGTGCCAGTAGCATGAACACCGGGGAGCTGTTTTTT
>TRBJ2-1|TRBV4-3|few|-
CASSPDYRPFDEQFF
TGCGCCAGCAGCCCTGACTACCGCCCTTTCGATGAGCAGTTCTTC
>TRBJ1-4|TRBV5-6|-|-
CASSLTGLLPTNEKLFF
TGTGCCAGCAGCTTGACAGGGCTCCTCCCAACTAATGAAAAACTGTTTTTT
>TRBJ2-7|TRBV4-3|-|TRBD2
CASSQEGTSGSYEQYF
TGCGCCAGCAGCCAAGAAGGGACTAGCGGCTCCTACGAGCAGTACTTC
>TRBJ2-3|TRBV6-1|-|TRBD1
CASKGAGGVDTQYF
TGTGCCAGCAAGGGGGCGGGCGGTGTGGATACGCAGTATTTT
>TRBJ2-7|TRBV9|-|-
CASSPRAGLDEQYF
TGTGCCAGCAGCCCACGCGCGGGCCTCGACGAGCAGTACTTC
>TRBJ1-2|TRBV4-3|once|TRBD1
CASSQDPTGADSRGYTF
TGCGCCAGCAGCCAAGATCCAACAGGGGCCGATAGTCGTGGCTACACCTTC
>TRBJ2-5|TRBV4-1|-|TRBD2
CASSPWTGGETQYF
TGCGCCAGCAGCCCCTGGACGGGGGGGGAGACCCAGTACTTC
>TRBJ1-4|TRBV11-2|-|-
CASSLGVTTEKLFF
TGTGCCAGCAGCTTAGGAGTTACTACTGAAAAACTGTTTTTT
>TRBJ1-3|TRBV10-3|once|-
CAITERSGNTIYF
TGTGCCATCACGGAGCGCTCTGGAAACACCATATATTTT